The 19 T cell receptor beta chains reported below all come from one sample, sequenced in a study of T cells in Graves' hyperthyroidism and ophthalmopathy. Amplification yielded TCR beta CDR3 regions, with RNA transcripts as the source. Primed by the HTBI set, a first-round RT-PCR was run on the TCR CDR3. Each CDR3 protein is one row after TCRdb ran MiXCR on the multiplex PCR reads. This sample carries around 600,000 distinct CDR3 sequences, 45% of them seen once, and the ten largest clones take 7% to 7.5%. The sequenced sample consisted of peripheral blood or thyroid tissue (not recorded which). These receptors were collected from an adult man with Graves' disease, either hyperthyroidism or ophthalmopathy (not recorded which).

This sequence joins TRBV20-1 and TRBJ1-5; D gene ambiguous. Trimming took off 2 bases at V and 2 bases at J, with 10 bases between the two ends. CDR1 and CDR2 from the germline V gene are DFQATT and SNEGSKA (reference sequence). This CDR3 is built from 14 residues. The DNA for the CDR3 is TGCAGTGCTAGAAACCCCTCAGGCAATCAGCCCCAGCATTTT. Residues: CSARNPSGNQPQHF.

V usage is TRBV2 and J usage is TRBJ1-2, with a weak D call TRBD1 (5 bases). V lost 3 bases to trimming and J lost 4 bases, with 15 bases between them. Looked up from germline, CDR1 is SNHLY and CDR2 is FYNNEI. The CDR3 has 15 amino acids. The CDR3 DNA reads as TGTGCCAGCAGTGAGACTAGGGGAGGCGGCTATGGCTACACCTTC. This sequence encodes CASSETRGGGYGYTF.

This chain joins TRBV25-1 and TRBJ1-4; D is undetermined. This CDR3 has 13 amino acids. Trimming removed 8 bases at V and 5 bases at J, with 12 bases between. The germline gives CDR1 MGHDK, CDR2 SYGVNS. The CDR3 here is CASAASSNEKLFF. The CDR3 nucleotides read TGTGCCAGCGCCGCATCGTCCAATGAAAAACTGTTTTTT. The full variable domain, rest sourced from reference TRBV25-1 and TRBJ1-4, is EADIYQTPRYLVIGTGKKITLECSQTMGHDKMYWYQQDPGMELHLIHYSYGVNSTEKGDLSSESTVSRIRTEHFPLTLESARPSHTSQYLCASAASSNEKLFFGSGTQLSVL.

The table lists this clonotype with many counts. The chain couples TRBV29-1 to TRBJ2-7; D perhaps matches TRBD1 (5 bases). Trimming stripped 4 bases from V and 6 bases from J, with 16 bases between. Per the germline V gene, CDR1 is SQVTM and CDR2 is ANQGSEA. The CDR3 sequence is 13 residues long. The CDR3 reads CSVGWGDQGEQYF. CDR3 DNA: TGCAGCGTTGGTTGGGGCGACCAAGGCGAGCAGTACTTC.

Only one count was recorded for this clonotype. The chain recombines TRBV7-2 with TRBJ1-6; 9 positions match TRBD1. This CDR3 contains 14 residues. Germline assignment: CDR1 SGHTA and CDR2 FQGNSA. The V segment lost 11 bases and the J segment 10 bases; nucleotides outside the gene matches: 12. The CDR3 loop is CALPLGTGLSPLHF. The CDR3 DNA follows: TGTGCCCTCCCCTTGGGGACAGGGCTCTCACCCCTCCACTTT.

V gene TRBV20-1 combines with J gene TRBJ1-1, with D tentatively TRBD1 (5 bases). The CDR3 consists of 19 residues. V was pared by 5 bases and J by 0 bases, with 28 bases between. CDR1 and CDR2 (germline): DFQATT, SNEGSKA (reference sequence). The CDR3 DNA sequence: TGCAGTGCTCACGGGCGGAGGCAGGGACTCTTAGAGGTGAACACTGAAGCTTTCTTT. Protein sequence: CSAHGRRQGLLEVNTEAFF.

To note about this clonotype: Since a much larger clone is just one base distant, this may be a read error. CDR3 nucleotide sequence: TGTGCCACCAGCAGAGATCGGTCGACAGTTCCCGAGCGGTACTTC. Amino acids: CATSRDRSTVPERYF. The V and J genes are TRBV15 and TRBJ2-7, with TRBD1 as a possible D gene (5 bases). The CDR3 contains 15 residues. Germline lookup yields CDR1 LNHNV and CDR2 YYDKDF (reference sequence).

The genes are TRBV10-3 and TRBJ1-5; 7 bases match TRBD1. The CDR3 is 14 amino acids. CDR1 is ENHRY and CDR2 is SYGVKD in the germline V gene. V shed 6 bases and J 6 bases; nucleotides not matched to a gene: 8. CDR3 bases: TGTGCCATCAGCGACCTGACAGGGCGTCAGCCCCAGCATTTT. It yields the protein CAISDLTGRQPQHF.

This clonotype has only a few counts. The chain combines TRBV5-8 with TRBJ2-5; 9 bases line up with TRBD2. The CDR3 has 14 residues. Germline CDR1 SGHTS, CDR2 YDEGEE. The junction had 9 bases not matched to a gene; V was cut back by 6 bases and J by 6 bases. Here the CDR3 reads CASNPATSGKTQYF. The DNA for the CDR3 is TGTGCCAGCAACCCCGCGACTAGCGGAAAGACCCAGTACTTC.

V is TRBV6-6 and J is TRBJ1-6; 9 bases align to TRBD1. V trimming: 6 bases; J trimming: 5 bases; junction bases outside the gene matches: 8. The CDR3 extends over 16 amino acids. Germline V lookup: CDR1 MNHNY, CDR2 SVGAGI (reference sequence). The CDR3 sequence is CASRIKWTGDNSPLHF. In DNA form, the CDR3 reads TGTGCCAGCAGGATCAAGTGGACAGGGGATAATTCACCCCTCCACTTT.

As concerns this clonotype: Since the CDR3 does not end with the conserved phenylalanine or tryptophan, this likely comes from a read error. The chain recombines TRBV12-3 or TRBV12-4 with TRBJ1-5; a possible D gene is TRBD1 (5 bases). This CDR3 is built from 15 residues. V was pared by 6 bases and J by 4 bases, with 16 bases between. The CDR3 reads CASRRDGGENQPQHI. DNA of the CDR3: TGTGCCAGCAGGCGGGACGGAGGAGAAAATCAGCCCCAGCATATT.

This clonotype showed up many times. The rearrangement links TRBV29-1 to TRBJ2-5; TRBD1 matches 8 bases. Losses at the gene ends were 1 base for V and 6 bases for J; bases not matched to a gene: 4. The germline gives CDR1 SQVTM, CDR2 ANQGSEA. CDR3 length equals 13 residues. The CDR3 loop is CSVEGQGSKTQYF. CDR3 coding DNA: TGCAGCGTTGAAGGACAGGGGTCCAAGACCCAGTACTTC.

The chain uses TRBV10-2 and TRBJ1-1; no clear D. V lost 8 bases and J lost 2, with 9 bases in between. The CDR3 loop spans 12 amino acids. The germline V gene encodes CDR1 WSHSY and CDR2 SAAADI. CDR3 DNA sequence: TGCGCCAGCTGGACGACCAACACTGAAGCTTTCTTT. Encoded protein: CASWTTNTEAFF.

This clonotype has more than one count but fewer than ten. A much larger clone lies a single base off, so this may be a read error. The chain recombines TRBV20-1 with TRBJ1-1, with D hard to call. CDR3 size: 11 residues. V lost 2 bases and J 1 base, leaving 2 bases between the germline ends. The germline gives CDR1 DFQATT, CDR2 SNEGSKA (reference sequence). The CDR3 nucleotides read TGCAGTGCTAGACCGAACACTGAAGCTTTCTTT. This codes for CSARPNTEAFF.

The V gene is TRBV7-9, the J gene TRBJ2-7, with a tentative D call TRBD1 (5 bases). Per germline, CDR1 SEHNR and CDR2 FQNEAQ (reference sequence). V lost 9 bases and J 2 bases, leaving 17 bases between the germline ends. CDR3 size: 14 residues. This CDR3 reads CASNFQGFTYEQYF. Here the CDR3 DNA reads TGTGCCAGTAACTTCCAGGGTTTCACCTACGAGCAGTACTTC.

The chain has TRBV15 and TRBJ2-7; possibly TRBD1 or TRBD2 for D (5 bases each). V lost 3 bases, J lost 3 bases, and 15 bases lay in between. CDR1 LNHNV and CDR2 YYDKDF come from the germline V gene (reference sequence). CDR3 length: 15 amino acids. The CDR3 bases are TGTGCCACCAGCAGCCGGGACGGACCAGGCTACGAGCAGTACTTC. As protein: CATSSRDGPGYEQYF. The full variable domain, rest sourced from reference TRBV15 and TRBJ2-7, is DAMVIQNPRYQVTQFGKPVTLSCSQTLNHNVMYWYQQKSSQAPKLLFHYYDKDFNNEADTPDNFQSRRPNTSFCFLDIRSPGLGDTAMYLCATSSRDGPGYEQYFGPGTRLTVT.

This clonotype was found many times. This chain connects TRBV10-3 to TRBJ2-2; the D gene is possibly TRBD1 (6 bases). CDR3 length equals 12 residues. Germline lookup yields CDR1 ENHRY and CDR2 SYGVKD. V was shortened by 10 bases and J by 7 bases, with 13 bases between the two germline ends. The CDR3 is CATRGSIGELFF. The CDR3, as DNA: TGTGCCACCAGGGGAAGTATCGGGGAGCTGTTTTTT.

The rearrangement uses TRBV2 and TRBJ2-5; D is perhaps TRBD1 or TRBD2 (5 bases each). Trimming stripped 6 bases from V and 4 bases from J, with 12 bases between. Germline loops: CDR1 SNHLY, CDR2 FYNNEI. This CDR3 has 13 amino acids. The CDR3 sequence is CASRPAGGETQYF. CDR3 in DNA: TGTGCCAGCAGACCCGCTGGGGGAGAGACCCAGTACTTC.

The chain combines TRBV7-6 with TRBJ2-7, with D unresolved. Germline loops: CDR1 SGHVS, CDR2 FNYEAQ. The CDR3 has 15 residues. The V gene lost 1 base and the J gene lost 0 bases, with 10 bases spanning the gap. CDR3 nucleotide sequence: TGTGCCAGCAGCTTAGGACAATTTAGCTCCTACGAGCAGTACTTC. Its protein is CASSLGQFSSYEQYF. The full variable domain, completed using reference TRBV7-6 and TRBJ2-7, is GAGVSQSPRYKVTKRGQDVALRCDPISGHVSLYWYRQALGQGPEFLTYFNYEAQQDKSGLPNDRFSAERPEGSISTLTIQRTEQRDSAMYRCASSLGQFSSYEQYFGPGTRLTVT.